A single sample gave rise to the 25 T cell receptor beta chains below, sequenced in a study of blood T cell repertoires in COVID-19. Assay used: immunoSEQ multiplex PCR; TCRdb lists only in-frame clones, some missing. The table records more than 90,000 clones, over 80% of them present only once. What was sequenced was peripheral blood. Source of these receptors: a man older than 75 with acute or convalescent COVID-19.

Only one count was recorded for this clone. The CDR3 protein is CASSRASTEQFF. CDR3 DNA sequence: TGTGCCAGCAGCCGGGCTAGCACTGAGCAGTTCTTC. This rearrangement joins TRBV3-1 (or the pseudogene TRBV3-2) to TRBJ2-1; TRBD2 is a possible D gene (5 bases). Germline CDR1 is LGHDT and CDR2 is YNNKEL (reference sequence). Trimming took off 4 bases at V and 9 bases at J, with 10 bases between the two ends. The CDR3 has 12 amino acids.

This clone was counted once. The rearrangement uses TRBV18 and TRBJ1-1; D is unclear. CDR1 and CDR2 from the germline V gene are KGHSH and LQKENI. Trimming removed 3 bases from V and 1 base from J, with 6 bases in between. The CDR3 covers 13 residues. CDR3 sequence (DNA): TGTGCCAGCTCACCCTTGAGGAACACTGAAGCTTTCTTT. This encodes CASSPLRNTEAFF.

This clone was found once. V usage is TRBV3-1 (or the pseudogene TRBV3-2) and J usage is TRBJ2-1; 12 nucleotides agree with TRBD2. The CDR3 has 13 residues. Germline lookup yields CDR1 LGHDT and CDR2 YNNKEL (reference sequence). The V gene end was trimmed by 8 bases and the J gene end by 4 bases; junction bases not matched to a gene: 0. CDR3 loop: CASGTSGYNEQFF. The DNA for the CDR3 is TGTGCCAGCGGGACTAGCGGGTACAATGAGCAGTTCTTC.

The chain joins TRBV30 to TRBJ1-6; D is uncertain. CDR1 GTSNPN and CDR2 SVGIG come from the germline V gene (reference sequence). This CDR3 spans 16 amino acids. With 2 bases removed from V and 0 bases from J, the gap between germline ends came to 11 bases. The CDR3 DNA follows: TGTGCCTGGAGTCCCCCTAGTATCTCCTATAATTCACCCCTCCACTTT. Its translation is CAWSPPSISYNSPLHF.

The chain joins TRBV3-1 (or the pseudogene TRBV3-2) to TRBJ2-2; maybe TRBD2 (5 bases). CDR3 length equals 17 residues. The V gene's germline CDR1 is LGHDT and CDR2 YNNKEL (reference sequence). V shed 3 bases and J shed 5 bases, with 19 bases lying between them. CDR3 region: CASSHLFGGLLTGELFF. CDR3 nucleotide sequence: TGTGCCAGCAGCCACCTCTTCGGAGGACTCTTAACCGGGGAGCTGTTTTTT.

This clone occurred once. The J gene is TRBJ2-7, the V gene TRBV10-3; D is unclear. The CDR3 consists of 13 residues. V lost 7 bases and J 0 bases, leaving 10 bases between the germline ends. The germline CDR1 and CDR2 sequences are ENHRY and SYGVKD. CDR3 DNA sequence: TGTGCCATCATGGCATCCAGCTCCTACGAGCAGTACTTC. Protein: CAIMASSSYEQYF.

This chain uses TRBV5-4 with TRBJ1-1; D possibly corresponds to TRBD1 (5 bases). This CDR3 region has 13 residues. Trimming left V 1 base short and J 5 bases short, with 9 bases between. Germline V gives CDR1 SGHNT, CDR2 YYREEE (reference sequence). The CDR3: CASSLHGGTEAFF. Written as DNA, the CDR3 is TGTGCCAGCAGCTTGCACGGGGGTACTGAAGCTTTCTTT.

This clone was seen just once. The chain uses TRBV28 and TRBJ1-4, with TRBD1 as a possible D gene (6 bases). The V gene lost 7 bases and the J gene lost 6 bases, with 12 bases spanning the gap. The CDR3 spans 13 residues. Germline assignment: CDR1 MDHEN and CDR2 SYDVKM. This chain's CDR3 is CASKSGQYEKLFF. For the CDR3, the DNA is TGTGCCAGCAAATCAGGACAGTATGAAAAACTGTTTTTT.

This chain uses TRBV19 with TRBJ2-1; no clear D gene. CDR1 is LNHDA, CDR2 SQIVND, per germline (reference sequence). This CDR3 comprises 12 residues. V lost 3 bases, J lost 7 bases, and 7 bases lay in between. The CDR3 nucleotides are TGTGCCAGTAGTATCCGGTTAAATGAGCAGTTCTTC. Translated: CASSIRLNEQFF.

In the case of this clone: One end of the junction varies from germline; a read error may be responsible. The chain couples TRBV3-1 (or the pseudogene TRBV3-2) to TRBJ1-6; D is undetermined. The CDR3 totals 13 residues. Germline V gene sequence: CDR1 LGHDT, CDR2 YNNKEL (reference sequence). CDR3 coding DNA: TGTGCCAGCAGCCCTCCGGGAGGTTACTCTCCTGACTTT. Amino acid sequence: CASSPPGGYSPDF.

DNA for the CDR3: TGTGCCAGCAGTGCAGGGACAGGGCGCGAGCAGTACTTC. Translation gives CASSAGTGREQYF. The gene calls are TRBV12-3 or TRBV12-4 and TRBJ2-7, with 9 bases lining up with TRBD1. The CDR3 has 13 residues. The junction had 5 bases not matched to a gene; V was cut back by 5 bases and J by 6 bases.

This sequence joins TRBV5-1 and TRBJ1-1; 7 nucleotides match TRBD1. This CDR3 contains 14 residues. Looked up from germline, CDR1 is SGHRS and CDR2 is YFSETQ. The V gene end was trimmed by 4 bases and the J gene end by 2 bases; junction bases not matched to a gene: 5. Here the CDR3 DNA reads TGCGCCAGCAGCCCAGGGACAGTTAACACTGAAGCTTTCTTT. This sequence encodes CASSPGTVNTEAFF. Full variable domain (rest looked up from reference TRBV5-1 and TRBJ1-1): KAGVTQTPRYLIKTRGQQVTLSCSPISGHRSVSWYQQTPGQGLQFLFEYFSETQRNKGNFPGRFSGRQFSNSRSEMNVSTLELGDSALYLCASSPGTVNTEAFFGQGTRLTVV.

This clone was counted a few times. This chain links TRBV7-2 with TRBJ1-3; 9 bases align to TRBD1. The CDR3 has 16 residues. The germline V gene encodes CDR1 SGHTA and CDR2 FQGNSA. V shed 1 base, J shed 2 bases, and the junction held 3 bases outside the gene matches. The CDR3 here is CASSLEQGAAGNTIYF. CDR3 sequence (DNA): TGTGCCAGCAGCTTAGAACAGGGGGCGGCTGGAAACACCATATATTTT. Full variable domain (remainder filled in from reference TRBV7-2 and TRBJ1-3): GAGVSQSPSNKVTEKGKDVELRCDPISGHTALYWYRQSLGQGLEFLIYFQGNSAPDKSGLPSDRFSAERTGGSVSTLTIQRTQQEDSAVYLCASSLEQGAAGNTIYFGEGSWLTVV.

The V and J genes are TRBV18 and TRBJ2-7, with 7 bases identical to TRBD1. The CDR3 is 15 amino acids. Germline lookup yields CDR1 KGHSH and CDR2 LQKENI. Trimming removed 4 bases from V and 5 bases from J; junction bases left unmatched: 11. Here the CDR3 DNA reads TGTGCCAGCTCACTTAAGACAGGGAGCAACCACGAGCAGTACTTC. It translates to CASSLKTGSNHEQYF.

The rearrangement uses TRBV9 and TRBJ2-5; 9 bases are a match to TRBD1. The CDR3 loop spans 15 amino acids. The germline V gene has CDR1 SGDLS and CDR2 YYNGEE. Germline trimming cut 0 bases from V and 4 bases from J; bases unmatched to any gene: 4. CDR3 sequence (DNA): TGTGCCAGCAGCGTAGATACAGGGGGCCTAGAGACCCAGTACTTC. Encoded protein: CASSVDTGGLETQYF.

V is TRBV6-5 and J is TRBJ1-1; TRBD1 aligns across 7 bases. The CDR3 loop spans 14 amino acids. After removal of 5 bases from V and 0 bases from J, the junction contained 3 bases not matched to a gene. Germline CDR1 MNHEY, CDR2 SVGAGI. The CDR3 here is CASSKTGMNTEAFF. Written as DNA, the CDR3 is TGTGCCAGCAGTAAGACAGGGATGAACACTGAAGCTTTCTTT.

The chain has TRBV7-2 and TRBJ2-3, with 11 bases lining up with TRBD2. Germline-derived CDR1 and CDR2 are SGHTA and FQGNSA. This CDR3 spans 16 amino acids. V was clipped by 5 bases and J by 5 bases; unmatched bases: 9. The CDR3 DNA sequence: TGTGCCAGCAGCCTCACTAGCGGGAGTCAGGGAGATACGCAGTATTTT. This encodes CASSLTSGSQGDTQYF. Complete variable domain (other parts from reference TRBV7-2 and TRBJ2-3): GAGVSQSPSNKVTEKGKDVELRCDPISGHTALYWYRQSLGQGLEFLIYFQGNSAPDKSGLPSDRFSAERTGGSVSTLTIQRTQQEDSAVYLCASSLTSGSQGDTQYFGPGTRLTVL.

Here the CDR3 reads CASSDWQGLSYEQYF. The CDR3 nucleotides are TGTGCCAGCAGTGACTGGCAGGGTTTGTCCTACGAGCAGTACTTC. The gene calls are TRBV6-4 and TRBJ2-7, with D maybe TRBD1 (5 bases). There are 15 residues in the CDR3. Germline V lookup: CDR1 MRHNA, CDR2 SNTAGT. Trimming pared 1 base from V and 1 base from J, leaving 11 bases between.

This clone showed up just a few times. The V gene is TRBV28, the J gene TRBJ2-2, with 7 positions matching TRBD2. Germline CDR1 reads MDHEN; CDR2 reads SYDVKM. The V and J ends lost 6 bases and 9 bases, in that order; junction bases with no gene match: 4. This CDR3 is built from 12 residues. CDR3 region: CASRRGNRELFF. The CDR3 DNA reads TGTGCCAGCAGGCGGGGGAACCGGGAGCTGTTTTTT.

In its sample, this clone was seen once. CDR3 nucleotide sequence: TGTGCCTGGAGGGGTGACAGGGGAAATCAGCCCCAGCATTTT. As protein: CAWRGDRGNQPQHF. This chain uses TRBV30 with TRBJ1-5, with 8 bases aligning to TRBD1. Germline CDR1 reads GTSNPN; CDR2 reads SVGIG (reference sequence). CDR3 length: 14 residues. V was pared by 3 bases and J by 4 bases, with 5 bases of the junction left unmatched. Combining the CDR3 with reference TRBV30 and TRBJ1-5 gives the whole variable domain SQTIHQWPATLVQPVGSPLSLECTVEGTSNPNLYWYRQAAGRGLQLLFYSVGIGQISSEVPQNLSASRPQDRQFILSSKKLLLSDSGFYLCAWRGDRGNQPQHFGDGTRLSIL.

The chain joins TRBV10-1 to TRBJ2-2; unclear D gene. Between the trimmed V and J ends, which lost 7 bases and 7 bases, there was a span of 13 bases. This CDR3 contains 13 residues. The germline V gene has CDR1 WNHNN and CDR2 SYGVQD (reference sequence). CDR3 in amino acids: CASTSKPSGELFF. CDR3 DNA sequence: TGCGCCAGCACCTCTAAACCGAGCGGGGAGCTGTTTTTT.

This clone was detected ten times or more. The chain joins TRBV4-2 to TRBJ1-2; TRBD1 matches 8 bases. The CDR3 loop spans 17 amino acids. V lost 0 bases, J lost 4 bases, and 10 bases stayed unmatched. Germline V gene lookup returns CDR1 LGHNA and CDR2 YNFKEQ. The CDR3 region has the DNA TGTGCCAGCAGCCAAGATGTTGGGACAGGAACCCTCTATGGCTACACCTTC. Translated: CASSQDVGTGTLYGYTF.

The chain combines TRBV7-2 with TRBJ1-2; unclear D gene. The CDR3 runs to 14 residues. Germline V gene sequence: CDR1 SGHTA, CDR2 FQGNSA. V was pared by 5 bases and J by 3 bases, with 13 bases between. CDR3 DNA: TGTGCCAGCAGCCAAGAGGATGGGTACTATGGCTACACCTTC. Its protein is CASSQEDGYYGYTF. Looking up the rest from reference TRBV7-2 and TRBJ1-2 gives the full variable domain: GAGVSQSPSNKVTEKGKDVELRCDPISGHTALYWYRQSLGQGLEFLIYFQGNSAPDKSGLPSDRFSAERTGGSVSTLTIQRTQQEDSAVYLCASSQEDGYYGYTFGSGTRLTVV.

The chain carries TRBV7-9 and TRBJ2-7; TRBD1 might be the D (6 bases). CDR3 length: 14 amino acids. CDR1 is SEHNR, CDR2 FQNEAQ, per germline (reference sequence). V was pared by 4 bases and J by 3 bases, with 13 bases between. The CDR3 DNA follows: TGTGCCAGCAGCTCCGGGACAACAGTCTACGAGCAGTACTTC. Its protein product is CASSSGTTVYEQYF.

The J gene is TRBJ2-1, the V gene TRBV4-3, with D perhaps TRBD2 (5 bases). This CDR3 is built from 15 residues. Germline values: CDR1 LGHNA, CDR2 YSLEER. Trimming took off 5 bases at V and 1 base at J, with 12 bases between the two ends. The CDR3 loop is CASSSSPGSYNEQFF. CDR3 nucleotide sequence: TGCGCCAGCAGCTCGTCCCCGGGGTCCTACAATGAGCAGTTCTTC.